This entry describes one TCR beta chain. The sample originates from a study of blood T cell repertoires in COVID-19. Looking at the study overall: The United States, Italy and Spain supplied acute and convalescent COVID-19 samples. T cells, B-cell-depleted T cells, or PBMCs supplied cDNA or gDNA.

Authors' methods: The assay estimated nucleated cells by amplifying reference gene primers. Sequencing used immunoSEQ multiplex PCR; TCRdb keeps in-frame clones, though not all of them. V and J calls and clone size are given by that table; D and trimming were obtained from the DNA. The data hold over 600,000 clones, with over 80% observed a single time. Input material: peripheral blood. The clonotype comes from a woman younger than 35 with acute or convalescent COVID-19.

CDR3 protein: CASSHLSGSYEQYF. CDR3 nucleotide sequence: TGCGCCAGCAGCCACCTTAGCGGCTCCTACGAGCAGTACTTC. The chain has TRBV4-1 and TRBJ2-7; tentatively, D is TRBD2 (6 bases). CDR3 length equals 14 residues. The V gene's germline CDR1 is MGHRA and CDR2 YSYEKL. V lost 3 bases to trimming and J lost 0 bases, with 9 bases between them.